A selection of T cell receptor beta chains follows, all from one sample in a study of blood T cell repertoires in COVID-19. The data were produced by immunoSEQ multiplex PCR, yet TCRdb's version contains in-frame clones alone and is incomplete. The table shows 300,000 to 350,000 clones, with about nine tenths occurring only once. Sequenced input: peripheral blood. Receptors originate from a young woman with COVID-19, enrolled during active disease. Each CDR3 is given without its conserved first and last residue. The order of the fields is V gene, J gene, CDR3 length, CDR3 protein.

TRBV7-8	TRBJ2-5	14	ASSKRPGQGAGTQY
TRBV24-1	TRBJ1-2	11	ATSAQGADGYT
TRBV2	TRBJ2-5	12	ASSPGTVQETQY
TRBV3-1/TRBV3-2	TRBJ2-7	12	ASSQGTHLYEQY
TRBV19	TRBJ2-1	13	ASSVGGSSYNEQF
TRBV7-2	TRBJ2-6	17	ASSPWASSGSSGANVLT
TRBV14	TRBJ1-1	11	ASSTVGNTEAF
TRBV27	TRBJ1-2	13	ASSLRAGGLWGYT
TRBV10-1	TRBJ1-5	16	ASRPDRTTFYSNQPQH
TRBV7-2	TRBJ2-1	14	ASSLFSGGSGNEQF